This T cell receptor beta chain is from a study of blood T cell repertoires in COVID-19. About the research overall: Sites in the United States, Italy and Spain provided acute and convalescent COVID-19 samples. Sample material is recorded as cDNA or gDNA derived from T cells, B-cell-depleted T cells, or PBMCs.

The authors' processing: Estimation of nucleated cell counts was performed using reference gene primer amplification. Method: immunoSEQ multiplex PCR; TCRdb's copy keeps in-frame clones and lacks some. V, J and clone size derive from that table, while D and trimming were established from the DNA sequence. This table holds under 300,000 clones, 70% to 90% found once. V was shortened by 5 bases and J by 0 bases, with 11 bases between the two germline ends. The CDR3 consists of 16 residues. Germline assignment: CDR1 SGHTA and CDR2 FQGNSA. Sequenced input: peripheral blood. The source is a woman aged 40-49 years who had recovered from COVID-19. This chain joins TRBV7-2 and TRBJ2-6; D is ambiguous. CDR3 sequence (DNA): TGTGCCAGCAGCCCCCCCCCAGGCTCTGGGGCCAACGTCCTGACTTTC. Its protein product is CASSPPPGSGANVLTF.